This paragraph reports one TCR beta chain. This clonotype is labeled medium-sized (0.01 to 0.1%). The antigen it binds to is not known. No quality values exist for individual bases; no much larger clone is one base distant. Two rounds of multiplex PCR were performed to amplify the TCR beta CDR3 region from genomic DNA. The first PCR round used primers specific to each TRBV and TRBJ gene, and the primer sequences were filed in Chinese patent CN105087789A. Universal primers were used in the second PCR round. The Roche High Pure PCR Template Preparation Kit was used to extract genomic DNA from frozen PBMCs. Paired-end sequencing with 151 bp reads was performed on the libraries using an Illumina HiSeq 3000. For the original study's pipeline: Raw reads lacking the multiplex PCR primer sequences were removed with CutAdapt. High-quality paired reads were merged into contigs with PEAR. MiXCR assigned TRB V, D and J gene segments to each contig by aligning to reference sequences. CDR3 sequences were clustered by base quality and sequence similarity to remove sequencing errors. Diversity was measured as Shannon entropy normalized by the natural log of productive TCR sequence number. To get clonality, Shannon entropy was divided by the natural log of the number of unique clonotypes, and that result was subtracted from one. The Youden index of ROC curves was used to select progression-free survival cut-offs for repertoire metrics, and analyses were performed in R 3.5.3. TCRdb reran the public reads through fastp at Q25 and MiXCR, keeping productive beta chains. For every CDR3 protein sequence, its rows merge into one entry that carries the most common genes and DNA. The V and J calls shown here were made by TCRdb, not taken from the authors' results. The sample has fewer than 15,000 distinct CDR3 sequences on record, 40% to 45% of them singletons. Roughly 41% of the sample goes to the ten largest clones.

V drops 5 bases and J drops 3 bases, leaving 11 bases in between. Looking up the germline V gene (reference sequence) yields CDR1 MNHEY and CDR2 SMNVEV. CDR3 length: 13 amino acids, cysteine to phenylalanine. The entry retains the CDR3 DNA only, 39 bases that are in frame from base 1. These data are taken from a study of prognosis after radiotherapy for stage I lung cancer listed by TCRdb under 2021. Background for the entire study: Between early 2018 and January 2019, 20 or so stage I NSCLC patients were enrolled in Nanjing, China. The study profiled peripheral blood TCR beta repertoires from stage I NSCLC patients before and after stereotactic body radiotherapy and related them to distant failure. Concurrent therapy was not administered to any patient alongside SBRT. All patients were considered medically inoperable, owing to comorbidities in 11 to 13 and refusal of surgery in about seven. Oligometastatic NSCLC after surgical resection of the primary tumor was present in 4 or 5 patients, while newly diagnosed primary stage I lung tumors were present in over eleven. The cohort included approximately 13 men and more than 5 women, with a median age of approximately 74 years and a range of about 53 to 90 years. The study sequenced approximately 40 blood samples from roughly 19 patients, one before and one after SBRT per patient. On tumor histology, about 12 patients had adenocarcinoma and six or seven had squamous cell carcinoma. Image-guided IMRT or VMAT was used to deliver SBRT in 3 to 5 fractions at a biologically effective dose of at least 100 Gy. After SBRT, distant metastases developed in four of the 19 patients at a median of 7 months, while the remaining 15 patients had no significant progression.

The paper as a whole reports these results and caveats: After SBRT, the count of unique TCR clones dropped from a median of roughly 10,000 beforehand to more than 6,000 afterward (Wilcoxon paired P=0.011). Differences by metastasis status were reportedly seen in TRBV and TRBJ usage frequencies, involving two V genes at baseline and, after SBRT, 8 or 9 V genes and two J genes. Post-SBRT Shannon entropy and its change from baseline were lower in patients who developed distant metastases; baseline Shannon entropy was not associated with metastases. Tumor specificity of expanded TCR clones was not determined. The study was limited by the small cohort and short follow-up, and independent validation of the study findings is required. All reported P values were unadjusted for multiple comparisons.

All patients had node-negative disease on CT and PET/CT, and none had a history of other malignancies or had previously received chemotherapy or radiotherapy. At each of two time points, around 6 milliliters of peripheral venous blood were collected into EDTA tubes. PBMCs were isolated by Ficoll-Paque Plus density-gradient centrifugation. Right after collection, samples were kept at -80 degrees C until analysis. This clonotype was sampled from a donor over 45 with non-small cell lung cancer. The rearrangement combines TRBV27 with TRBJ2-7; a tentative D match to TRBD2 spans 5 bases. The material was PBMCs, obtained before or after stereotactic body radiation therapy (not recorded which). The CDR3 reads CASSNDGLYEQYF. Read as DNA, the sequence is TGTGCCAGCAGTAATGACGGACTCTACGAGCAGTACTTC.